A selection of T cell receptor beta chains follows, all from one sample in a study of blood T cell repertoires in COVID-19. This table comes from immunoSEQ multiplex PCR, and its TCRdb copy is limited to in-frame clones, with some not included. The table includes 270,000 or so clones, just over 85% detected once. Sequencing used peripheral blood. Receptor source: a woman aged 30 to 39 with active or convalescent COVID-19. Both conserved end residues are part of each CDR3. D genes are given only for firm matches.

V gene,CDR3 length,D gene,CDR3 protein
TRBV14,16,TRBD2,CASSPKGGLDYYEQYF
TRBV7-8,12,TRBD1,CASSPDRAGYTF
TRBV19,14,.,CASSIVGRDEKLFF
TRBV5-8,16,.,CASSLGPVRTHYGYTF
TRBV14,13,TRBD1,CASSQGQGYGYTF
TRBV6-2/TRBV6-3,15,TRBD2,CASSSGLAPQETQYF
TRBV4-3,15,.,CASSHDRSGIYGYTF
TRBV5-1,14,TRBD1,CASSEDRGKEKLFF
TRBV6-5,14,TRBD1,CATGQGGGTDTQYF
TRBV5-6,16,.,CASSSSDRRSTDTQYF
TRBV5-4,15,TRBD1,CASSRGQGGNTEAFF